This T cell receptor (beta chain) was recovered during a study of T cell changes during pregnancy in multiple sclerosis. V dropped 5 bases and J dropped 7 bases, with 11 bases sitting between them. This CDR3 comprises 12 residues. CDR1 and CDR2 from the germline V gene are SNHLY and FYNNEI. The table came from immunoSEQ multiplex PCR; TCRdb's copy has only in-frame clones and leaves some out. The data contain 25,000 to 30,000 clones, nearly 90% of them seen just once; the ten biggest clones take up 6.9%. This material consisted of CD8+ T cells from peripheral blood mononuclear cells, taken in the second trimester of pregnancy. The receptor was derived from a female donor with multiple sclerosis, enrolled in a pregnancy study. The chain carries TRBV2 and TRBJ1-1; no clear D. CDR3 nucleotides: TGTGCCAGCAGTAGCCCTAGGATTGAAGCTTTCTTT. Encoded protein: CASSSPRIEAFF.